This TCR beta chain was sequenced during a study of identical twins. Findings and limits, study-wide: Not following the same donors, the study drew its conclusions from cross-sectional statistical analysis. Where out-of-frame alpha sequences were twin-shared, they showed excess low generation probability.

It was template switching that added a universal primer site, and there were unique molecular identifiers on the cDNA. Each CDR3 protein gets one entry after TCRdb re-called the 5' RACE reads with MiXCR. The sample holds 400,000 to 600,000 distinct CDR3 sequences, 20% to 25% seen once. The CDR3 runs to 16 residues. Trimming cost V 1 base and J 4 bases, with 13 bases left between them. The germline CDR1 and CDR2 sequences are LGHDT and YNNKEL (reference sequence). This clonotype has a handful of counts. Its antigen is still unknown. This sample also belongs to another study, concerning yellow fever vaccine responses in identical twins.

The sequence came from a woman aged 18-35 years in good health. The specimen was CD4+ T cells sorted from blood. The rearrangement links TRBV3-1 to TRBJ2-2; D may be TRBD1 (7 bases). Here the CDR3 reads CASSQGRGAVTGELFF. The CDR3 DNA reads TGTGCCAGCAGCCAAGGCAGGGGGGCGGTCACCGGGGAGCTGTTTTTT.